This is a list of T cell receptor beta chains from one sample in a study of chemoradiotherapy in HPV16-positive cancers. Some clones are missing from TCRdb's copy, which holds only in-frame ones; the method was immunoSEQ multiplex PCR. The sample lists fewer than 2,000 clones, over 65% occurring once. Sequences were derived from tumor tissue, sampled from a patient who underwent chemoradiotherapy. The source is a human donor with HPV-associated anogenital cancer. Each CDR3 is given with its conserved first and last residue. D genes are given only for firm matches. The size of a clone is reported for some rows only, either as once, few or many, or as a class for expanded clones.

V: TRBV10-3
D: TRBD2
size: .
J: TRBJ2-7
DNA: TGTGCCATCAGTTTTCAGACTAGCGGGACTAACGAGCAGTACTTC
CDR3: CAISFQTSGTNEQYF

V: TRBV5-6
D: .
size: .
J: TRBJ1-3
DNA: TGTGCCAGCAGCCCCCGGGAGACGGCGTCTGGAAACACCATATATTTT
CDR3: CASSPRETASGNTIYF

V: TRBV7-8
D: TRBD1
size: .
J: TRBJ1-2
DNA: TGTGCCAGCAGCGCCCAAGGGACAGCCTCCTATGGCTACACCTTC
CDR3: CASSAQGTASYGYTF

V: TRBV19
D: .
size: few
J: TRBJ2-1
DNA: TGTGCCAGTAGGAACAGGAAAAATGAGCAGTTCTTC
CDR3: CASRNRKNEQFF

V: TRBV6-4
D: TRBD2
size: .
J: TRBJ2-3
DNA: TGTGCCAGCAGTGACTCGCCTAGCGGGACCACAGATACGCAGTATTTT
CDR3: CASSDSPSGTTDTQYF

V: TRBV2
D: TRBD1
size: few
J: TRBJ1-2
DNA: TGTGCCAGCAGTGCCGGGACAGCAATTAACTATGGCTACACCTTC
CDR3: CASSAGTAINYGYTF

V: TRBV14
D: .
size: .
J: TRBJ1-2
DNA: TGTGCCAGCACCCGAGACAGCGTGAGCTATGGCTACACCTTC
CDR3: CASTRDSVSYGYTF

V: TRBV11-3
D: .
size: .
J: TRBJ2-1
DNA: TGTGCCAGCAGCTTAGATTCACGAGACCAGCAGTTCTTC
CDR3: CASSLDSRDQQFF

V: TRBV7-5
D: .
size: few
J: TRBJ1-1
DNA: TGTGCCAGGACCACCCTGGGGACAGGTTCTTCGATGAACACTGAAGCTTTCTTT
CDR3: CARTTLGTGSSMNTEAFF

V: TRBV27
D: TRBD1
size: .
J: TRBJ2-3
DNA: TGTGCCAGCAGTTTATGGACAGGACTCCCAGATACGCAGTATTTT
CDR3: CASSLWTGLPDTQYF

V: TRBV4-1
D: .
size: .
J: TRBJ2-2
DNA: TGCGCCAGCAGCCAAGGGCGGAGGGCGGACCGGGGAGCTGTTTTT
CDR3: CASSQGRRADRGAVF

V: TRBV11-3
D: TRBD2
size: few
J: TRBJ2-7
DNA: TGTGCCAGCAGCGGAGGCGGGGGGCGCTCCTACGAGCAGTACTTC
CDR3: CASSGGGGRSYEQYF

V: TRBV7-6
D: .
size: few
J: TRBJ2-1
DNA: TGTGCCAGCAGCTTGGCCGGGACTTCGTTCTACAATGAGCAGTTCTTC
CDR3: CASSLAGTSFYNEQFF

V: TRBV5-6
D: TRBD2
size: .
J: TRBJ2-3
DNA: TGTGCCAGCAGCCTAGCGGGAGCAACAGATACGCAGTATTTT
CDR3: CASSLAGATDTQYF

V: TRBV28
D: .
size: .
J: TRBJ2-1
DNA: TGTGCCAGCAGTTTGGTCGGGACCTACAATGAGCAGTTCTTC
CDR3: CASSLVGTYNEQFF